This T cell receptor (beta chain) emerged from a study of beta chain features in type 1 diabetes. General study findings and limits: High TCR expression in some cells could lead to their over-representation in cDNA sequencing. Shortening that was moderate but significant affected the TCRB CDR3s of Type 1 diabetes patients in all four CD4+ subsets. Lower insertion and higher deletion counts appeared at VDJ junctions in type 1 diabetes patients.

Reverse transcription of all isolated RNA meant that expressed TCRB transcripts were sequenced. The repertoire was sequenced with immunoSEQ multiplex PCR; TCRdb's copy has only in-frame clones and lacks some. The sample lists some 290,000 clones, roughly 24% occurring once. This clone came up a few times. The antigen is unknown. This CDR3 is 14 amino acids long. The ends lost 5 bases at V and 0 bases at J; junction bases unmatched: 3. From germline, CDR1 is MNHEY and CDR2 SMNVEV (reference sequence). The J gene is TRBJ2-5, the V gene TRBV27, with TRBD1 matching over 7 bases. Source material: naive CD4+ T cells from blood. This receptor was taken from a woman in her 30s with type 1 diabetes. CDR3 nucleotide sequence: TGTGCCAGCAGTCTCGGGACAGACCAAGAGACCCAGTACTTC. It yields the protein CASSLGTDQETQYF.